This T cell receptor (beta chain) was captured in a study of T cell changes during pregnancy in multiple sclerosis. The data were produced by immunoSEQ multiplex PCR, yet TCRdb's version contains in-frame clones alone and is incomplete. The sample lists 40,000 to 60,000 clones, around 90% seen once, with approximately 1.4% in the top ten. Only a few counts were recorded for this clone. Trimming pared 3 bases from V and 1 base from J, leaving 13 bases between. The CDR3 extends over 16 amino acids. Per the germline V gene, CDR1 is WNHNN and CDR2 is SYGVQD (reference sequence). This sequence originates from a female donor in good health, enrolled as a control in a pregnancy study. The chain joins TRBV10-1 to TRBJ2-1, with D possibly matching TRBD1 (6 bases). The starting material was peripheral blood, obtained in the first trimester of pregnancy. As DNA, the CDR3 is TGCGCCAGCAGTGAACGGGACAACGATTCCTACAATGAGCAGTTCTTC. Translating gives CASSERDNDSYNEQFF.